This TCR beta chain was found in a study of T cell repertoires in cytomegalovirus infection. Study-level information: Shared public TCR beta signatures pointed to both CMV infection and a matching HLA type. Overall study results and limits: The cumulative frequency of public TCR beta families distinguished individuals who carried CMV together with the relevant HLA.

This clonotype was detected ten times or more. What it recognizes is unknown. TCRdb re-analysed the reads in MiXCR, keeping a single row per CDR3 protein. This sample has hundreds of thousands of distinct CDR3 sequences, with 17% found just once. The TCR comes from a human donor in good health (CMV status not recorded). Some clones in this sample may be carry-over from other donors' samples. Sequencing was carried out using PBMCs.

The CDR3 protein is CASSPGHPSRYQETQYF. In DNA form, the CDR3 reads TGTGCCAGCAGCCCGGGACACCCTTCCCGATACCAAGAGACCCAGTACTTC. J is TRBJ2-5 and V is TRBV7-2; weak D call: TRBD1 (6 bases). There are 17 residues in the CDR3. CDR1 and CDR2 (germline): SGHTA, FQGNSA. Deletions cut 5 bases from V and 0 bases from J, with 19 bases between.